This T cell receptor (beta chain) was retrieved from a study of identical twins. Broader study findings: The study reached conclusions through statistical analysis that was cross-sectional, not following the same donors. High-abundance cord blood beta clonotypes had fewer insertions; memory repertoires showed none.

Remarks on this clonotype: What it binds is unknown. At one boundary the junction diverges from the germline segment, which might be a read error.

Per the germline V gene, CDR1 is KGHSH and CDR2 is LQKENI. CDR3 length equals 12 residues. A template switching step contributed a universal primer site, while unique molecular identifiers were present in the cDNA. Each CDR3 protein gets one entry after TCRdb re-called the 5' RACE reads with MiXCR. The repertoire holds fewer than 550,000 distinct CDR3 sequences, more than 13% seen once, with approximately 0.98% in the top ten. This same sample was also taken into another study, of yellow fever vaccine responses in identical twins.

This receptor was identified in a woman younger than 35 in good health. The specimen sequenced was CD4+ T cells sorted from blood. V is TRBV18 and J is TRBJ2-1; TRBD1 agrees at 7 bases. CDR3 in amino acids: CASSPVEGASDF. The CDR3 DNA reads TGTGCCAGCTCACCAGTTGAGGGGGCAAGCGACTTC.